Sequencing of this TCR beta chain was carried out in a study of T cell responses to AZD1222 COVID-19 vaccine. Study conclusions and caveats: The span of vaccine-associated CD4 TCRs extended across spike, with dominance at 160-218 and 743-854.

The sample holds a few counts of this clone. Its antigen is undetermined. Assay: immunoSEQ multiplex PCR; the TCRdb copy retains only in-frame clones and omits some. Of approximately 110,000 clones in the sample, around 83% were seen once. Germline loops: CDR1 MDHEN, CDR2 SYDVKM. With 7 bases clipped from V and 3 bases from J, the junction kept 18 bases outside the gene matches. The CDR3 loop spans 18 amino acids. This specimen was peripheral blood, taken 28 days after the second AZD1222 dose. The sequence came from an adult who received the AZD1222 COVID-19 vaccine. V usage is TRBV28 and J usage is TRBJ2-7; 10 positions match TRBD2. Here the CDR3 reads CASTLGSSWLAGDYEQYF. CDR3 DNA sequence: TGTGCCAGCACCCTGGGATCCTCTTGGCTAGCGGGGGACTACGAGCAGTACTTC.